This TCR beta chain was retrieved from a study of blood T cell repertoires in COVID-19 (dated by TCRdb to 2018 to 2021). In terms of the full investigation: Samples from collaborators originated in the United States, Italy and Spain and spanned both the acute and convalescent phases of COVID-19. The material from the prospective study consisted of cDNA or gDNA derived from T cells, B-cell-depleted T cells, or PBMCs. The dataset comprised deeply sampled blood TCRbeta repertoires from subjects exposed to, actively infected with, or recovered from COVID-19. The repertoires were made available in a free public database intended to serve as a resource for research on the immune response to SARS-CoV-2. Samples came from the ongoing ImmuneRACE study (first 160 participants) plus 1,254 subjects from 6 global collaborators. Sample metadata almost always included a de-identified subject ID, COVID-19 status, age in years and sex. Where available, HLA class I and class II types were taken from metadata supplied by the sample provider and were not determined by assay-based typing. The paper's findings and limits, for the study overall: Clinical and demographic metadata were provided uncurated, with the amount varying by source and participant.

On this clone itself: What antigen it recognizes has not been identified. The record has no base qualities; no much larger clone is one base away.

The collaborating institutions used their own protocols to collect whole blood in K2EDTA tubes. For TCRbeta analysis, collaborators shipped samples as frozen whole blood, isolated PBMCs, or DNA extracted from either of those sample types. The immunoSEQ Assay, a bias-controlled multiplex PCR, was used to amplify TCRbeta CDR3 regions from genomic DNA. From the authors' description of their analysis: Nucleated cell counts per sample were estimated from amplification of reference gene primers within the assay. To quantify the absolute abundance of each unique TCRbeta CDR3 rearrangement, sequence reads were collapsed and filtered. Productive Simpson clonality was computed per sample as the square root of Simpson's diversity index over productive rearrangements. The clones in this table, taken by TCRdb from immuneACCESS, are in-frame only. Not every clone is retained; where verified, under half of the shortfall comes from an unresolved V gene, and the cause of the rest is unknown. Clone size and V and J calls were adopted from that table, with D and trimming inferred from the DNA. The sample table shows some 220,000 clones, and about 79% are seen once. The biggest ten clones account for more than 9% of the sample.

V loses 4 bases at its end and J loses 11 bases; junction bases beyond the gene matches: 9. From the germline V gene, CDR1 is SGHRS and CDR2 is YFSETQ. The cysteine opens and the phenylalanine closes a CDR3 of 13 amino acids. This entry keeps only the CDR3 DNA: 39 bases, framed from base 1. The sequence came from a man over 45 with active or convalescent COVID-19. The source material was peripheral blood. The chain was built from TRBV5-1 and TRBJ1-2, with 9 central nucleotides matching TRBD1. In nucleotide form, the sequence is TGCGCCAGCAGCATCCGGGACAGGGAGAGTTACACCTTC. The translation is CASSIRDRESYTF.